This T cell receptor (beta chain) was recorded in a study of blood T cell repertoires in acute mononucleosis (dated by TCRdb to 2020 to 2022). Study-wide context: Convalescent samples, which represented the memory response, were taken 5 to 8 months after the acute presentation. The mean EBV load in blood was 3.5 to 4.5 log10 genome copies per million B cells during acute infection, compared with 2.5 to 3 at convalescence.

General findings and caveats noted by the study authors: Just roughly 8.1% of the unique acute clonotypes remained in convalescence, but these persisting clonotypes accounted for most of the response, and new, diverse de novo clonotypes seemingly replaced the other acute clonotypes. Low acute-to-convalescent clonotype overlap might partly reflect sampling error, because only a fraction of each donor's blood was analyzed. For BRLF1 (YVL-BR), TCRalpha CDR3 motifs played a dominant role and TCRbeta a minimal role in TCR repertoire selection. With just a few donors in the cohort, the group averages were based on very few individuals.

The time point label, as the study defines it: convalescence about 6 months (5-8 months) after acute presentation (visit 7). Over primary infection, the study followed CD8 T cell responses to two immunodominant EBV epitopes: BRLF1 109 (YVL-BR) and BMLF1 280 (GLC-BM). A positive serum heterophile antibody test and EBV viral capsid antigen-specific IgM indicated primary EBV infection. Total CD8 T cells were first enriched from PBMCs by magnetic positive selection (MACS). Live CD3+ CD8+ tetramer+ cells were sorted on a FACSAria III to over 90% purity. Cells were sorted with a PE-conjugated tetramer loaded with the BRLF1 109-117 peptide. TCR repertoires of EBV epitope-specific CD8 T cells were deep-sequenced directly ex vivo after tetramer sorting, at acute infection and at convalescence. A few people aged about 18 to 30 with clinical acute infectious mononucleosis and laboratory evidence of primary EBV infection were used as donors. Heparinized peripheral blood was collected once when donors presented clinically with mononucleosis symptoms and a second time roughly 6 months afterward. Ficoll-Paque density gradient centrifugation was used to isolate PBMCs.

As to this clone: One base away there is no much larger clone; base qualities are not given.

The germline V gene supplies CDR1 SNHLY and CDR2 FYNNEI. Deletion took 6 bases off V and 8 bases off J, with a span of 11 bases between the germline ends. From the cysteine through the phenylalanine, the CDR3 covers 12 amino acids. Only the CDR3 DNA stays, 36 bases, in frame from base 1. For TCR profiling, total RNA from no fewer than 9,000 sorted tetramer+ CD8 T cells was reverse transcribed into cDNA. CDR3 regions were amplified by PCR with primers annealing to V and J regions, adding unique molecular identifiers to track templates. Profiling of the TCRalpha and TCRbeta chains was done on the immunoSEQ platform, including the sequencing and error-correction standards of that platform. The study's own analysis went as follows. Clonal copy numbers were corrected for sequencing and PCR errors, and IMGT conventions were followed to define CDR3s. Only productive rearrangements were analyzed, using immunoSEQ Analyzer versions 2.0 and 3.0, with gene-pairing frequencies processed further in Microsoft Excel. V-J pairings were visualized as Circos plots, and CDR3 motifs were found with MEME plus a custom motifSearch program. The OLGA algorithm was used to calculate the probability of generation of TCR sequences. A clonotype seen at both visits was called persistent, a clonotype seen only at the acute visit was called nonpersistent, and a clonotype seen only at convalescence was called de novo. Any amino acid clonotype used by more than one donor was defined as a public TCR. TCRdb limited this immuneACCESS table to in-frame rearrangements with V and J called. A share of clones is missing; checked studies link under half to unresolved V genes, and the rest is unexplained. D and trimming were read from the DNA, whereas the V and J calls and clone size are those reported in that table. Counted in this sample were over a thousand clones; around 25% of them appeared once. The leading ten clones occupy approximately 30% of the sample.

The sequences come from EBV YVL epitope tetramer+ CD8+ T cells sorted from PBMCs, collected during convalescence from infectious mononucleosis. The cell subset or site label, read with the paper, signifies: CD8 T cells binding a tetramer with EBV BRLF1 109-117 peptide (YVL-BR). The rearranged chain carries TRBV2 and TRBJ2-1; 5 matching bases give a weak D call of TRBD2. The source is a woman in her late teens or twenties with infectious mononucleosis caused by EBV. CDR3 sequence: CASSRYSDEQFF. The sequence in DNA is TGTGCCAGCAGCCGCTATAGCGATGAGCAGTTCTTC.